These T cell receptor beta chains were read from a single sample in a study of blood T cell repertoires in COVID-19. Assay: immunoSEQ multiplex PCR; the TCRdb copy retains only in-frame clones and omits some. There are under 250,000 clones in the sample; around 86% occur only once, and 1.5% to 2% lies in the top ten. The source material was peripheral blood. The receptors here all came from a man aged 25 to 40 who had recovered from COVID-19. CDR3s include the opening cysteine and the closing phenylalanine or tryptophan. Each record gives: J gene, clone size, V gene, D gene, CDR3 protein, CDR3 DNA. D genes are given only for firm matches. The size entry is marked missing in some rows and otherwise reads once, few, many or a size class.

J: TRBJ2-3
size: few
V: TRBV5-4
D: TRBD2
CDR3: CASSRRSSGGADTQYF
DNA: TGTGCCAGCAGCCGACGCTCTAGCGGGGGGGCAGATACGCAGTATTTT

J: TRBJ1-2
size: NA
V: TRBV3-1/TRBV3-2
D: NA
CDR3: CASSRGGHGYTF
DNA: TGTGCCAGCAGCCGCGGGGGCCATGGCTACACCTTC

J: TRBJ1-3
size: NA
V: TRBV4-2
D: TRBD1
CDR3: CASSQDTMTGYGNTIYF
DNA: TGTGCCAGCAGCCAAGATACGATGACAGGGTATGGAAACACCATATATTTT

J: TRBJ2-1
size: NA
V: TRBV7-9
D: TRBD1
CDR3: CASSPGTGAVNEQFF
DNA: TGTGCCAGCAGCCCCGGGACAGGGGCCGTCAATGAGCAGTTCTTC

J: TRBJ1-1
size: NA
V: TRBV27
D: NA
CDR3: CASSLRGGAEAFF
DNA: TGTGCCAGCAGTTTAAGGGGAGGAGCTGAAGCTTTCTTT

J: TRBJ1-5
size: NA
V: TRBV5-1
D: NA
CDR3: CASSLAGSGNQPQHF
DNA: TGCGCCAGCAGCTTGGCCGGGTCCGGCAATCAGCCCCAGCATTTT

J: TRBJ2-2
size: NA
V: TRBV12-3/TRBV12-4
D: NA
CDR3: CASSSTATGELFF
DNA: TGTGCCAGCAGTTCGACAGCCACCGGGGAGCTGTTTTTT

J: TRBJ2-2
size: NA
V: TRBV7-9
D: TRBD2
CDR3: CASSVGTSVRELFF
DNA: TGTGCCAGCAGCGTTGGGACTAGCGTTCGGGAGCTGTTTTTT

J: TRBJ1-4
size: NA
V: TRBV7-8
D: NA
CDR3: CASSPGEAAKKLFF
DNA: TGTGCCAGCAGCCCCGGGGAAGCAGCGAAAAAACTGTTTTTT

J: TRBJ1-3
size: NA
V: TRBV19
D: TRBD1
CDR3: CASRQGANSGNTIYF
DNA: TGTGCCAGTAGGCAGGGGGCGAACTCTGGAAACACCATATATTTT

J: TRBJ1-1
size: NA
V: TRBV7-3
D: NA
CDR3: CASSLQGLGRSEAFF
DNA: TGTGCCAGCAGCTTACAGGGGCTGGGTCGATCTGAAGCTTTCTTT

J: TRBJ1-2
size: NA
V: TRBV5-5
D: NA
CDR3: CASSRGGAEGYTF
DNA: TGTGCCAGCAGCCGAGGGGGGGCGGAAGGCTACACCTTC

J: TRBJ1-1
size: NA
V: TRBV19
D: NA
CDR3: CASSSESWANTEAFF
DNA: TGTGCCAGTAGTTCGGAATCATGGGCCAATACTGAAGCTTTCTTT

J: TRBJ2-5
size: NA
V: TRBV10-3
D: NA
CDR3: CAITPKPEETQYF
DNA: TGTGCCATCACTCCGAAACCGGAAGAGACCCAGTACTTC

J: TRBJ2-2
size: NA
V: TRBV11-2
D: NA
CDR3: CASRQPFSVHTGELFF
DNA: TGTGCCAGCAGACAACCCTTTAGCGTACACACCGGGGAGCTGTTTTTT

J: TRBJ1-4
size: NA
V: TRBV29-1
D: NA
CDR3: CSVESGLNNEKLFF
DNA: TGCAGCGTTGAGTCGGGACTCAATAATGAAAAACTGTTTTTT

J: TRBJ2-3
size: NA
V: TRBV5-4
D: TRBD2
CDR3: CASSFQRGATDTQYF
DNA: TGTGCCAGCAGCTTTCAGCGGGGGGCCACAGATACGCAGTATTTT

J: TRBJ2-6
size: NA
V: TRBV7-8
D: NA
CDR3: CASSLVTGRASGANVLTF
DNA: TGTGCCAGCAGCTTAGTTACAGGGAGGGCATCTGGGGCCAACGTCCTGACTTTC

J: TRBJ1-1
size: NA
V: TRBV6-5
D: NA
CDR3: CASQGLGTNTEAFF
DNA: TGTGCCAGCCAGGGATTGGGTACGAACACTGAAGCTTTCTTT

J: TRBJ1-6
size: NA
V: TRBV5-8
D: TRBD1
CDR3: CASSVDRGNSPLHF
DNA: TGTGCCAGCAGCGTGGACAGGGGTAATTCACCCCTCCACTTT

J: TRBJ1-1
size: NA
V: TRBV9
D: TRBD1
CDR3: CASSVGPWTGTEAFF
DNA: TGTGCCAGCAGCGTAGGACCTTGGACAGGAACTGAAGCTTTCTTT

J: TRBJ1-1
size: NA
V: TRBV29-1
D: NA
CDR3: CSVVELRSTEAFF
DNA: TGCAGCGTTGTTGAGCTACGGAGCACTGAAGCTTTCTTT

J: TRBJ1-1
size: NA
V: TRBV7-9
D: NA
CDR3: CASSIRDTNTEAFF
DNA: TGTGCCAGCAGCATCCGGGACACTAACACTGAAGCTTTCTTT